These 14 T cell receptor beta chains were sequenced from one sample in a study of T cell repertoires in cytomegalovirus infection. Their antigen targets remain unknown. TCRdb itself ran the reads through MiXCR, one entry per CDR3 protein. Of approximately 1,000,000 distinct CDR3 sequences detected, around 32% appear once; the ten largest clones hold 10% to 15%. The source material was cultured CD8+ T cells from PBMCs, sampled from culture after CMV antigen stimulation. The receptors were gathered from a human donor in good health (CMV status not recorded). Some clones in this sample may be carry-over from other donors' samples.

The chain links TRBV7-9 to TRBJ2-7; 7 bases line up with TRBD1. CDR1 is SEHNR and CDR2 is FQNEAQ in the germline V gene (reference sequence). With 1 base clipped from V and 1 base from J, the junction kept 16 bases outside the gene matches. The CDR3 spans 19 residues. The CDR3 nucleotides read TGTGCCAGCAGCTTAGGATGGCAGGGGGAGATAGTTTGGTCCTACGAGCAGTACTTC. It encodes CASSLGWQGEIVWSYEQYF.

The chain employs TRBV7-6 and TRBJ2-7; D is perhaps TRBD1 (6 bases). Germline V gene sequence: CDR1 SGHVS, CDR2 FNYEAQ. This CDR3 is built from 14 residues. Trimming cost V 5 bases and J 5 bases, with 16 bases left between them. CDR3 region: CASSPRTGIHEQYV. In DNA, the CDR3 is TGTGCCAGCAGCCCTAGAACAGGGATTCACGAGCAGTACGTC.

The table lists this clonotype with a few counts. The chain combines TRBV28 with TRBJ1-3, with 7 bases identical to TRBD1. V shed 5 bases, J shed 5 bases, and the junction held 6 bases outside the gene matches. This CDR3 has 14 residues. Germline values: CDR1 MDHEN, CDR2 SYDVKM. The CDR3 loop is CASSPWDSRNTIYF. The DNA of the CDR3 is TGTGCCAGCAGTCCGTGGGACAGCCGAAACACCATATATTTT.

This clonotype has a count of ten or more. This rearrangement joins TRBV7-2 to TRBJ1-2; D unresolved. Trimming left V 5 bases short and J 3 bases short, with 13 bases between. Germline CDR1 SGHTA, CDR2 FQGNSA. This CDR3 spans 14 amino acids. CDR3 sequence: CASSKRHRHYGYTF. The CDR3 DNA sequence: TGTGCCAGCAGCAAGAGACACCGACACTATGGCTACACCTTC.

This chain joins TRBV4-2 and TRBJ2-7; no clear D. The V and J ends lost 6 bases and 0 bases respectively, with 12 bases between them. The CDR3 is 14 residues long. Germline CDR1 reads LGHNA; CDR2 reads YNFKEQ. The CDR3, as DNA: TGTGCCAGCAGGGAGTATCGGAGCTCCTACGAGCAGTACTTC. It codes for CASREYRSSYEQYF.

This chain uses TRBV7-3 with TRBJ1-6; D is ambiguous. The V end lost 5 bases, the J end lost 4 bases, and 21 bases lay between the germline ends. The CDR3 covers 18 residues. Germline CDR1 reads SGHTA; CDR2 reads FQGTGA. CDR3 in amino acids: CASSTRAPQQIYNSPLHF. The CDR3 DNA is TGTGCCAGCAGCACAAGGGCCCCACAACAAATTTATAATTCACCCCTCCACTTT.

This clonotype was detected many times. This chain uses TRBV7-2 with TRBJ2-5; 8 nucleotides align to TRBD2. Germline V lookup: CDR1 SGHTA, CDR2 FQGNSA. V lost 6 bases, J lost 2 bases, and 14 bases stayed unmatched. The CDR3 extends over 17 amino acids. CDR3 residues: CASRFSGDGGGQETQYF. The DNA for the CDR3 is TGTGCCAGCAGGTTTAGCGGGGACGGTGGGGGGCAAGAGACCCAGTACTTC.

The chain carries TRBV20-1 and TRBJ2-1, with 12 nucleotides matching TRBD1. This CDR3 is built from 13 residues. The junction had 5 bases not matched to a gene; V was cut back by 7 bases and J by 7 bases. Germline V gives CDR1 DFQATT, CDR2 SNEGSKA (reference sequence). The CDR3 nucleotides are TGCAGTGTTGGGACAGGGGGCCGGAATGAGCAGTTCTTC. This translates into CSVGTGGRNEQFF.

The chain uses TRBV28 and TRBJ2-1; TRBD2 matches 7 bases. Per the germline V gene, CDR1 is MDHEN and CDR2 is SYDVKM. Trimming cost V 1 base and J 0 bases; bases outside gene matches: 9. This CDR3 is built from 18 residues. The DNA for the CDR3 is TGTGCCAGCAGTTTATCCGCTAGCGGCCCGAGCTCCTACAATGAGCAGTTCTTC. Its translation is CASSLSASGPSSYNEQFF.

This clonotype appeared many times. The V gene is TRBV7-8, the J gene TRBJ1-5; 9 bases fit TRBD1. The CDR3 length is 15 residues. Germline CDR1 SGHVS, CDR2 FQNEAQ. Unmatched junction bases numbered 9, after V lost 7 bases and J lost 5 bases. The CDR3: CASKEDRGFHQPQHF. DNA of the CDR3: TGTGCCAGCAAGGAGGACAGGGGTTTTCATCAGCCCCAGCATTTT.

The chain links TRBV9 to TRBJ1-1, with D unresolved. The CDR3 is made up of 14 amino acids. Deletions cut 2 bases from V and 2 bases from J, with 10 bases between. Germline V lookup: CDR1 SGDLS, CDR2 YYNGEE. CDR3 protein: CASSVTDGNTEAFF. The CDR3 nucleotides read TGTGCCAGCAGCGTCACGGACGGAAACACTGAAGCTTTCTTT.

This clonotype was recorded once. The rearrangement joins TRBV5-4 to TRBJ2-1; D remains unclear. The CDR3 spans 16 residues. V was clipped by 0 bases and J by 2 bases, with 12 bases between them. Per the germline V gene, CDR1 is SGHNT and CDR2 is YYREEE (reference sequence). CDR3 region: CASSLEDSPTYNEQFF. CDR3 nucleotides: TGTGCCAGCAGCTTGGAAGACTCCCCGACCTACAATGAGCAGTTCTTC.

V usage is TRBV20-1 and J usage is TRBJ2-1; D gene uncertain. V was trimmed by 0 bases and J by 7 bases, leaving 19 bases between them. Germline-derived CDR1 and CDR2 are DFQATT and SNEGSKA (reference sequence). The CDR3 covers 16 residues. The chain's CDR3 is CSARDYLTGIENEQFF. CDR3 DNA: TGCAGTGCTAGAGATTATCTCACTGGGATCGAGAATGAGCAGTTCTTC.

CDR3: CASGDRGRDNEQFF. CDR3 DNA sequence: TGCGCCAGCGGGGACAGGGGGCGGGACAATGAGCAGTTCTTC. This chain uses TRBV4-3 with TRBJ2-1, with 12 nucleotides matching TRBD1. This CDR3 contains 14 residues. Unmatched junction bases numbered 4, after V lost 8 bases and J lost 5 bases. Germline loops: CDR1 LGHNA, CDR2 YSLEER.